This T cell receptor beta chain came from a study of cytomegalovirus exposure and HLA in healthy donors. The sample holds a few counts of this clone. Its antigen remains unknown. A read error is likely here: a far larger clone is one base away. Different DNA sequences within this sample yield the same CDR3. The CDR3 spans 13 residues. PCR used 60 Vbeta primers and 13 Jbeta primers. Method: immunoSEQ multiplex PCR; TCRdb's copy keeps in-frame clones and lacks some. The table shows 120,000 to 150,000 clones, with 64% occurring only once. Study-wide results and caveats: In a later analysis, TCR beta V- and J-gene trimming was associated with a missense DCLRE1C variant. TCR beta chains numbering under 200 were designated cytomegalovirus-associated. Reports described diagnosis of cytomegalovirus status by the classifier as highly specific and sensitive.

Material: PBMCs. The sequence derives from a woman under 40 in good health and CMV-seropositive. The rearrangement uses TRBV12-2 and TRBJ1-2; the table gives TRBD1 as D, unverified against the DNA. TRBV12-2 is assigned pseudogene status. The DNA of the CDR3 is TGTGCTACCGGCGACAGGGTATCCTATGGCTACACCTTC. This encodes CATGDRVSYGYTF.